The next 24 T cell receptor beta chains were all read from a single sample in a study of control samples from healthy donors and cancer patients. Only in-frame clones appear in the TCRdb table, and some are missing; sequencing was by immunoSEQ multiplex PCR. The table shows roughly 170,000 clones, with around 90% occurring only once. The specimen sequenced was blood. The receptors originated from a woman aged 40 to 55 in good health.

The V and J genes are TRBV12-3 or TRBV12-4 and TRBJ1-2; D not certain. This CDR3 has 12 residues. Between the trimmed V and J ends, which lost 6 bases and 5 bases, there was a span of 10 bases. CDR3 amino acids: CASSLTRYGYTF. For the CDR3, the DNA is TGTGCCAGCAGCCTGACTCGGTATGGCTACACCTTC.

The V gene is TRBV19, the J gene TRBJ1-5; weak D call: TRBD1 (6 bases). The CDR3 consists of 15 residues. In germline, CDR1 is LNHDA, CDR2 SQIVND (reference sequence). V lost 9 bases and J lost 6, with 21 bases in between. CDR3 in DNA: TGTGCCAGCACCATAGGGGGTGGGTCTGGTCAGCCCCAGCATTTT. It yields the protein CASTIGGGSGQPQHF. Based on the CDR3 plus reference TRBV19 and TRBJ1-5, the full variable domain is DGGITQSPKYLFRKEGQNVTLSCEQNLNHDAMYWYRQDPGQGLRLIYYSQIVNDFQKGDIAEGYSVSREKKESFPLTVTSAQKNPTAFYLCASTIGGGSGQPQHFGDGTRLSIL.

V usage is TRBV2 and J usage is TRBJ1-3, with 9 bases matching TRBD1. From germline, CDR1 is SNHLY and CDR2 FYNNEI. V was clipped by 7 bases and J by 7 bases; unmatched bases: 20. The CDR3 contains 18 residues. The CDR3 region has the DNA TGTGCCAGCACCGCAGGCACAGGGGGCGATTTTCATGGGAACACCATATATTTT. Translating gives CASTAGTGGDFHGNTIYF.

The rearrangement joins TRBV5-8 to TRBJ1-1; D ambiguous. The CDR3 has 15 amino acids. Trimming left V 4 bases short and J 4 bases short, with 17 bases between. Looked up from germline, CDR1 is SGHTS and CDR2 is YDEGEE. The CDR3 DNA is TGTGCCAGCAGCCCTGGAACTGGTTCCCTCACTGAAGCTTTCTTT. Translated, it gives CASSPGTGSLTEAFF. The full variable domain, in which reference TRBV5-8 and TRBJ1-1 provide the parts outside the CDR3, is EAGVTQSPTHLIKTRGQQATLRCSPISGHTSVYWYQQALGLGLQFLLWYDEGEERNRGNFPPRFSGRQFPNYSSELNVNALELEDSALYLCASSPGTGSLTEAFFGQGTRLTVV.

The chain is built from TRBV7-9 and TRBJ1-2, with a tentative D call TRBD1 (6 bases). Trimming removed 6 bases at V and 6 bases at J, with 11 bases between. Germline V CDR1 and CDR2: SEHNR, FQNEAQ (reference sequence). The CDR3 covers 12 residues. CDR3 sequence (DNA): TGTGCCAGCAGTAGGCAGGGGAATGGCTACACCTTC. This codes for CASSRQGNGYTF.

This clone appeared once. The CDR3 bases are TGTGCCAGCAGCTCGGGACAGTACAATGAGCAGTTCTTC. Its protein is CASSSGQYNEQFF. The chain uses TRBV7-7 and TRBJ2-1; the match to TRBD1 covers 7 bases. Germline CDR1 is SSHAT and CDR2 is FNYEAQ (reference sequence). This CDR3 is built from 13 residues. V shed 4 bases, J shed 4 bases, and the junction held 1 base outside the gene matches.

This clone was counted a single time. This chain joins TRBV27 and TRBJ1-5, with a weak D call TRBD1 (5 bases). Deletions cut 2 bases from V and 1 base from J, with 12 bases between. This CDR3 is built from 16 residues. Germline values: CDR1 MNHEY, CDR2 SMNVEV (reference sequence). The CDR3 coding sequence is TGTGCCAGCAGTTTAATTTTCTCAGGGAGCAATCAGCCCCAGCATTTT. Translating it yields CASSLIFSGSNQPQHF.

V and J are TRBV19 and TRBJ1-2; 9 bases are shared with TRBD1. V lost 6 bases to trimming and J lost 7 bases; unmatched junction nucleotides: 9. CDR3 length: 14 amino acids. Looked up from germline, CDR1 is LNHDA and CDR2 is SQIVND (reference sequence). CDR3 region: CASRTWTGDTGYTF. The CDR3 DNA sequence: TGTGCCAGTAGGACCTGGACAGGGGATACTGGCTACACCTTC.

This clone has just a few counts. V gene TRBV4-1 combines with J gene TRBJ1-2; D not certain. The length of the CDR3 is 15 residues. Trimming took off 0 bases at V and 8 bases at J, with 16 bases between the two ends. The germline V gene encodes CDR1 MGHRA and CDR2 YSYEKL. CDR3 residues: CASSQDVPDPVGYTF. Here the CDR3 DNA reads TGCGCCAGCAGCCAAGACGTCCCAGATCCGGTGGGCTACACCTTC.

The V and J genes are TRBV29-1 and TRBJ2-1; D remains ambiguous. V lost 5 bases and J lost 5, with 7 bases in between. The CDR3 is 11 residues long. CDR1 SQVTM and CDR2 ANQGSEA come from the germline V gene. Here the CDR3 DNA reads TGCAGCGTTAATATTAACAATGAGCAGTTCTTC. It yields the protein CSVNINNEQFF.

Regarding this clone: The same CDR3 also results from other DNA sequences found in this sample. This rearrangement joins TRBV20-1 to TRBJ2-5; D not resolved. Germline-derived CDR1 and CDR2 are DFQATT and SNEGSKA (reference sequence). V lost 6 bases, J lost 5 bases, and 7 bases lay in between. This CDR3 spans 10 amino acids. CDR3 DNA: TGCAGTGCCTCTGGTGAGACCCAGTACTTC. This encodes CSASGETQYF.

The V and J genes are TRBV29-1 and TRBJ1-5; 7 bases are shared with TRBD1. The V and J ends lost 7 bases and 6 bases, in that order; junction bases with no gene match: 9. The CDR3 extends over 13 amino acids. Germline V CDR1 and CDR2: SQVTM, ANQGSEA. The CDR3 reads CSGSGGPGQPQHF. The CDR3 DNA follows: TGCAGCGGATCAGGGGGTCCGGGTCAGCCCCAGCATTTT.

This chain joins TRBV19 and TRBJ1-1, with TRBD1 matching 7 bases. Germline V gives CDR1 LNHDA, CDR2 SQIVND (reference sequence). V was clipped by 6 bases and J by 5 bases; unmatched bases: 6. The CDR3 loop spans 13 amino acids. In nucleotides, the CDR3 is TGTGCCAGTAGCAGGGGGGTTGGGACTGAAGCTTTCTTT. Encoded protein: CASSRGVGTEAFF.

This clone turned up a few times. Here the CDR3 reads CSVEGRDGGGSGANVLTF. The DNA for the CDR3 is TGCAGCGTTGAGGGAAGGGACGGTGGTGGGTCTGGGGCCAACGTCCTGACTTTC. The chain uses TRBV29-1 and TRBJ2-6; D could derive from TRBD1 or TRBD2 (5 bases each). V gave up 3 bases and J gave up 1 base, with 19 bases separating them. There are 18 residues in the CDR3. Germline CDR1 SQVTM, CDR2 ANQGSEA. Using reference TRBV29-1 and TRBJ2-6 for the parts outside the CDR3, the full variable domain is SAVISQKPSRDICQRGTSLTIQCQVDSQVTMMFWYRQQPGQSLTLIATANQGSEATYESGFVIDKFPISRPNLTFSTLTVSNMSPEDSSIYLCSVEGRDGGGSGANVLTFGAGSRLTVL.

J is TRBJ2-1 and V is TRBV5-1; 7 bases match TRBD2. The germline gives CDR1 SGHRS, CDR2 YFSETQ. This CDR3 region has 15 residues. Losses at the gene ends were 5 bases for V and 8 bases for J; bases not matched to a gene: 13. Written as DNA, the CDR3 is TGCGCCAGCAGTTTACGGGACTACCTATTCGATGAGCAGTTCTTC. It is translated as CASSLRDYLFDEQFF.

The genes are TRBV10-3 and TRBJ2-3; D might be TRBD2 (6 bases). Trimming shortened V by 4 bases and J by 1 base, and 12 bases separated the two germline ends. The CDR3 totals 15 residues. CDR1 is ENHRY, CDR2 SYGVKD, per germline. CDR3 bases: TGTGCCATCAGTGTTAGGGACTCGTGCACAGATACGCAGTATTTT. Residues: CAISVRDSCTDTQYF.

The chain couples TRBV11-1 to TRBJ2-2; D call uncertain. Trimming took 3 bases from V and 6 from J, leaving 8 bases between them. CDR1 is SGHAT, CDR2 FQDESV, per germline (reference sequence). The CDR3 runs 13 residues. This CDR3 reads CASSLMSSGELFF. The CDR3 DNA follows: TGTGCCAGCAGCTTGATGAGCTCCGGGGAGCTGTTTTTT. Looking up the rest from reference TRBV11-1 and TRBJ2-2 gives the full variable domain: EAEVAQSPRYKITEKSQAVAFWCDPISGHATLYWYRQILGQGPELLVQFQDESVVDDSQLPKDRFSAERLKGVDSTLKIQPAELGDSAMYLCASSLMSSGELFFGEGSRLTVL.

This CDR3 reads CASSYQDRVVQETQYF. DNA of the CDR3: TGTGCCAGCAGTTACCAAGACAGGGTGGTCCAAGAGACCCAGTACTTC. V usage is TRBV6-6 and J usage is TRBJ2-5; 7 bases are shared with TRBD1. The V gene end was trimmed by 2 bases and the J gene end by 1 base; junction bases not matched to a gene: 7. The CDR3 spans 16 residues. Germline V gives CDR1 MNHNY, CDR2 SVGAGI (reference sequence).

The chain has TRBV29-1 and TRBJ2-7, with 10 positions matching TRBD1. The ends lost 7 bases at V and 2 bases at J; junction bases unmatched: 2. CDR3 length equals 12 residues. CDR1 and CDR2 (germline): SQVTM, ANQGSEA. Here the CDR3 reads CSGGTGAYEQYF. The CDR3 coding sequence is TGCAGCGGGGGGACAGGGGCCTACGAGCAGTACTTC.

A single count supports this clone. The chain has TRBV6-2 or TRBV6-3 and TRBJ2-3, with D maybe TRBD2 (6 bases). The CDR3 runs to 14 residues. V lost 4 bases and J 5 bases, leaving 13 bases between the germline ends. Germline CDR1 and CDR2: MNHEY and SVGEGT. The CDR3 region is CASSWTLGGDTQYF. DNA of the CDR3: TGTGCCAGCAGTTGGACTTTGGGGGGAGATACGCAGTATTTT.

CDR3 DNA sequence: TGTGCCAGCAGCTTAGGACAGAACACTGAAGCTTTCTTT. Encoded protein: CASSLGQNTEAFF. The rearrangement links TRBV7-3 to TRBJ1-1, with D maybe TRBD1 (5 bases). The germline V gene encodes CDR1 SGHTA and CDR2 FQGTGA. CDR3 length equals 13 residues. The germline V and J ends were trimmed by 2 bases and 1 base, with 5 bases remaining between them.

The chain combines TRBV9 with TRBJ2-2, with 8 bases matching TRBD2. The CDR3 runs 16 residues. J lost 6 bases, V lost 0 bases, and 7 bases had no gene match. Germline loops: CDR1 SGDLS, CDR2 YYNGEE. The CDR3 here is CASSVVPGGAAGELFF. CDR3 sequence (DNA): TGTGCCAGCAGCGTAGTTCCCGGGGGGGCCGCCGGGGAGCTGTTTTTT.

The V and J genes are TRBV11-2 and TRBJ2-3, with TRBD2 matching over 15 bases. This CDR3 region has 18 residues. The V gene end was trimmed by 4 bases and the J gene end by 4 bases; junction bases not matched to a gene: 9. Germline loops: CDR1 SGHAT, CDR2 FQNNGV. The CDR3 DNA reads TGTGCCAGCAGCTCCCGGACTAGCGGGGGGGCCATTGCAGATACGCAGTATTTT. It yields the protein CASSSRTSGGAIADTQYF.

The CDR3 sequence is CASRRQGDQPQHF. CDR3 in DNA: TGTGCCAGCAGAAGACAGGGAGATCAGCCCCAGCATTTT. The chain recombines TRBV6-5 with TRBJ1-5; 7 bases map to TRBD1. The CDR3 loop spans 13 amino acids. Trimming at V came to 6 bases and at J to 5 bases, leaving 4 bases not matched to a gene. The germline CDR1 and CDR2 sequences are MNHEY and SVGAGI.